This T cell receptor beta chain appears in the sequencing data of a study of cytomegalovirus exposure and HLA in healthy donors. About the study: Unique TCR beta sequences numbering some 120 million came from about 180 million T cells in an earlier analysis. Of all 400 or so donors who were genotyped, 75% to 85% belonged to the Caucasian-associated ancestry cluster.

Study-level results: As a later analysis showed, several of the most significant clusters appeared to be linked to common viral pathogens. Among TCR sequences, most were rare, though some public TCRs appeared in many donors.

Primers for the PCR totalled 60 Vbeta and 13 Jbeta. Clones were read by immunoSEQ multiplex PCR, and TCRdb kept only the in-frame ones, dropping some. The table records about 60,000 clones, approximately 70% of them present only once. Comments on this clone: As yet, its antigen is unknown.

Germline values: CDR1 SGHTA, CDR2 FQGNSA. Germline trimming cut 1 base from V and 2 bases from J; bases unmatched to any gene: 11. The CDR3 runs 17 residues. The receptor comes from a woman aged 55-70 years in good health and CMV-seropositive. The sample comprised PBMCs. The rearrangement joins TRBV7-2 to TRBJ2-7, with 7 bases matching TRBD1. For the CDR3, the DNA is TGTGCCAGCAGCTTAGGGACAGGCCCTCGAATCGCCTACGAGCAGTACTTC. It is translated as CASSLGTGPRIAYEQYF. The whole variable domain, filled in from reference TRBV7-2 and TRBJ2-7, reads GAGVSQSPSNKVTEKGKDVELRCDPISGHTALYWYRQSLGQGLEFLIYFQGNSAPDKSGLPSDRFSAERTGGSVSTLTIQRTQQEDSAVYLCASSLGTGPRIAYEQYFGPGTRLTVT.